Each of the 14 T cell receptor beta chains below was sequenced from the same sample in a study of identical twins (dated by TCRdb to the mid-2010s). The library was built by means of 5' RACE. The run used an Illumina HiSeq 2000. TCRdb's own reprocessing of the public reads used fastp at Q25 and MiXCR and kept productive beta chains. Rows merge per CDR3 protein into single entries with the most common DNA and genes. This sample gives approximately 240,000 distinct CDR3 sequences in total; about 14% of them show up just once. The ten largest clonotypes hold approximately 10% of the sample. Sequenced input: memory (CD45RO+) T cells sorted from blood. Read against the paper, the sample's cell subset or site label means: CD45RO+ enriched T cells. The origin of the receptors is a woman under 30 in good health.

This clonotype came up a few times. J is TRBJ2-7 and V is TRBV20-1; 8 positions agree with TRBD2. Trimming at V came to 3 bases and at J to 5 bases, leaving 6 bases not matched to a gene. This CDR3 contains 13 residues. CDR1 and CDR2 from the germline V gene are DFQATT and SNEGSKA (reference sequence). DNA for the CDR3: TGCAGTGCTAGGCCGGGAGGGCTAAACGAGCAGTACTTC. Translation gives CSARPGGLNEQYF.

This clonotype has only a few counts. V is TRBV12-3 or TRBV12-4 and J is TRBJ2-2, with a possible D match to TRBD1 (7 bases). This CDR3 has 14 residues. V was shortened by 7 bases and J by 6 bases, with 15 bases between the two germline ends. The CDR3 coding sequence is TGTGCCAGCAAAATTCAGGGGGGCGCCGGGGAGCTGTTTTTT. Its protein is CASKIQGGAGELFF.

This chain links TRBV2 with TRBJ2-2; 8 bases agree with TRBD1. The trim removed 4 bases at V and 5 bases at J, leaving 6 bases unmatched. The germline V gene encodes CDR1 SNHLY and CDR2 FYNNEI. The CDR3 is made up of 15 amino acids. The CDR3, as DNA: TGTGCCAGCAGTGTTGACAGGGGAGTTACCGGGGAGCTGTTTTTT. Protein: CASSVDRGVTGELFF. The full variable domain, with the rest looked up from reference TRBV2 and TRBJ2-2, is EPEVTQTPSHQVTQMGQEVILRCVPISNHLYFYWYRQILGQKVEFLVSFYNNEISEKSEIFDDQFSVERPDGSNFTLKIRSTKLEDSAMYFCASSVDRGVTGELFFGEGSRLTVL.

This rearrangement joins TRBV6-1 to TRBJ2-5; D unresolved. CDR3 size: 13 residues. V was pared by 6 bases and J by 7 bases, with 15 bases between. Germline lookup yields CDR1 MNHNS and CDR2 SASEGT. The chain's CDR3 is CASRDDGVGTQYF. CDR3 bases: TGTGCCAGCAGGGACGACGGTGTGGGGACCCAGTACTTC.

A few counts support this clonotype. The J gene is TRBJ2-2, the V gene TRBV11-2; D may be TRBD2 (6 bases). Germline V gene data show CDR1 as SGHAT and CDR2 as FQNNGV. The CDR3 is made up of 18 amino acids. The V end was cut by 1 base, the J end by 0 bases, with 15 bases between. The CDR3: CASSLVWASAPNTGELFF. The CDR3 nucleotides are TGTGCCAGCAGCTTAGTTTGGGCTAGCGCCCCGAACACCGGGGAGCTGTTTTTT.

The gene calls are TRBV6-5 and TRBJ1-1, with a possible D match to TRBD1 (6 bases). The CDR3 covers 14 residues. CDR1 and CDR2 (germline): MNHEY, SVGAGI. The germline V and J ends were trimmed by 4 bases and 4 bases, with 13 bases remaining between them. CDR3 region: CASSWMDRPTEAFF. CDR3 DNA: TGTGCCAGCAGTTGGATGGACAGACCCACTGAAGCTTTCTTT.

V usage is TRBV6-2 or TRBV6-3 and J usage is TRBJ2-1; D is unclear. The V end lost 6 bases, the J end lost 10 bases, and 28 bases lay between the germline ends. The CDR3 is made up of 17 amino acids. Germline V lookup: CDR1 MNHEY, CDR2 SVGEGT. CDR3 nucleotide sequence: TGTGCCAGCAGGCAAGAGATAAGTGCTAGAGGCCTAATGGAGCAGTTCTTC. Its translation is CASRQEISARGLMEQFF.

This clonotype has more than one count but fewer than ten. This rearrangement joins TRBV6-1 to TRBJ2-1, with 9 positions matching TRBD2. The trim removed 6 bases at V and 8 bases at J, leaving 11 bases unmatched. The CDR3 has 15 amino acids. CDR1 is MNHNS, CDR2 SASEGT, per germline. CDR3 sequence (DNA): TGTGCCAGCAGGGGCTGGGTAGCGGGGGAGGATGAGCAGTTCTTC. It encodes CASRGWVAGEDEQFF.

The chain recombines TRBV7-2 with TRBJ2-1; D is uncertain. V was trimmed by 0 bases and J by 0 bases, leaving 9 bases between them. Germline CDR1 reads SGHTA; CDR2 reads FQGNSA. The CDR3 is 16 residues long. Written as DNA, the CDR3 is TGTGCCAGCAGCTTAGCTTTTGGGGTCTCCTACAATGAGCAGTTCTTC. Its protein product is CASSLAFGVSYNEQFF.

Only a few counts were recorded for this clonotype. The rearrangement links TRBV10-3 to TRBJ2-7, with D possibly called TRBD1 or TRBD2 (5 bases each). The germline V gene has CDR1 ENHRY and CDR2 SYGVKD. The CDR3 spans 13 residues. Trimming stripped 8 bases from V and 6 bases from J, with 17 bases between. For the CDR3, the DNA is TGTGCCATCGCACAATCCGGGACCACCGAGCAGTACTTC. Translated: CAIAQSGTTEQYF.

The rearrangement joins TRBV20-1 to TRBJ1-1, with D maybe TRBD1 (5 bases). Trimming removed 3 bases from V and 7 bases from J, with 12 bases in between. Germline CDR1 DFQATT, CDR2 SNEGSKA (reference sequence). The CDR3 sequence is 12 residues long. The CDR3 is CSASRRVNEAFF. Written as DNA, the CDR3 is TGCAGTGCTAGTCGCAGGGTGAATGAAGCTTTCTTT.

This chain joins TRBV9 and TRBJ2-1; no clear D gene. The ends were cut back, 4 bases at V and 4 bases at J, with 21 bases in the middle. The CDR3 contains 17 residues. Germline lookup yields CDR1 SGDLS and CDR2 YYNGEE. This chain's CDR3 is CASSPWAETLRYNEQFF. As DNA, the CDR3 is TGTGCCAGCAGCCCCTGGGCCGAGACACTCCGGTACAATGAGCAGTTCTTC.

The sample holds a few counts of this clonotype. The gene calls are TRBV6-1 and TRBJ1-5; maybe TRBD1 (6 bases). The CDR3 loop spans 17 amino acids. Per the germline V gene, CDR1 is MNHNS and CDR2 is SASEGT. Trimming left V 4 bases short and J 2 bases short, with 18 bases between. The CDR3 loop is CASSVGGWGAGNQPQHF. The CDR3, as DNA: TGTGCCAGCAGTGTGGGGGGATGGGGGGCGGGCAATCAGCCCCAGCATTTT.

The V and J genes are TRBV7-2 and TRBJ2-3; 8 bases map to TRBD2. With 2 bases clipped from V and 5 bases from J, the junction kept 12 bases outside the gene matches. Germline lookup yields CDR1 SGHTA and CDR2 FQGNSA. The CDR3 extends over 17 amino acids. The CDR3 region is CASSLNVGRAGRDTQYF. DNA of the CDR3: TGTGCCAGCAGCTTAAACGTCGGGAGGGCAGGAAGAGATACGCAGTATTTT.